This T cell receptor (beta chain) was captured in a study of T cell changes during pregnancy in multiple sclerosis. Profiled with immunoSEQ multiplex PCR; TCRdb holds only in-frame clones, not every one. The sample carries tens of thousands of clones, around 85% recorded once. The TCR originated in a female donor with multiple sclerosis, enrolled in a pregnancy study. The sequencing here drew on peripheral blood, taken before pregnancy.

The CDR3: CASSPGPGGRLNQPQHF. The CDR3 region has the DNA TGTGCCAGCTCACCAGGGCCAGGGGGCCGACTTAATCAGCCCCAGCATTTT. This chain joins TRBV18 and TRBJ1-5; 8 positions match TRBD1. The CDR3 length is 17 residues. Germline V lookup: CDR1 KGHSH, CDR2 LQKENI. Trimming cost V 2 bases and J 4 bases; bases outside gene matches: 10.